This record concerns one TCR beta chain sequence. At one end the junction does not follow the germline gene, possibly because of a read error. This sample is drawn from a study of blood T cells in healthy people across ages. For the second PCR, which ran for roughly 6 to 12 cycles, a sample-barcoded 5' primer and a J-beta primer mix were used. A 12-random-nucleotide template-switch adaptor tagged each cDNA molecule. A single record per CDR3 protein comes from TCRdb applying MiXCR to the 5' RACE reads. The table shows roughly 1,800,000 distinct CDR3 sequences, with roughly 49% occurring only once. Germline assignment: CDR1 MNHEY and CDR2 SMNVEV (reference sequence). The CDR3 is 15 residues long.

The sequenced material came from blood. The TCR sequence derives from a woman between 40 and 50 years old in good health. The J gene is TRBJ1-2, the V gene TRBV27; D possibly corresponds to TRBD1 (6 bases). The CDR3: CASSLNGQFFYGHTF. The DNA for the CDR3 is TGTGCCAGCAGTTTAAACGGACAGTTTTTCTATGGCCACACCTTC.